This entry lists 12 T cell receptor beta chains sequenced from one sample in a study of blood T cell repertoires in COVID-19. The method was immunoSEQ multiplex PCR; TCRdb's version includes in-frame clones alone and lacks a portion of them. The repertoire holds approximately 400,000 clones, about 90% seen once, with around 1.3% in the top ten. Sequenced: PBMCs or T cells enriched from blood (not recorded which). The receptors stem from a man between 25 and 39 years old who had recovered from COVID-19.

This rearrangement joins TRBV6-5 to TRBJ2-3; maybe TRBD2 (5 bases). Per germline, CDR1 MNHEY and CDR2 SVGAGI. V was trimmed by 6 bases and J by 4 bases, leaving 8 bases between them. CDR3 length: 12 amino acids. The CDR3 DNA reads as TGTGCCAGCAGGGACTTTCCAGATACGCAGTATTTT. Translating gives CASRDFPDTQYF.

The CDR3 loop is CASSHPRESGGDQETQYF. As DNA, the CDR3 is TGCGCCAGCAGCCACCCCAGGGAAAGCGGGGGGGACCAAGAGACCCAGTACTTC. This rearrangement joins TRBV4-1 to TRBJ2-5, with TRBD2 matching 10 bases. V trimming: 3 bases; J trimming: 0 bases; junction bases outside the gene matches: 10. Germline lookup yields CDR1 MGHRA and CDR2 YSYEKL. The CDR3 totals 18 residues.

V gene TRBV30 combines with J gene TRBJ1-3; weak D call: TRBD1 (5 bases). Trimming left V 3 bases short and J 0 bases short, with 12 bases between. Germline V lookup: CDR1 GTSNPN, CDR2 SVGIG (reference sequence). CDR3 size: 15 residues. CDR3 amino acids: CAWRRDFYSGNTIYF. The CDR3 coding sequence is TGTGCCTGGAGGAGGGACTTTTACTCTGGAAACACCATATATTTT.

This chain joins TRBV10-3 and TRBJ1-3, with unresolved D. Looked up from germline, CDR1 is ENHRY and CDR2 is SYGVKD. V dropped 4 bases and J dropped 0 bases, with 7 bases sitting between them. The CDR3 consists of 14 residues. As DNA, the CDR3 is TGTGCCATCAGTGCTCGGAGCTCTGGAAACACCATATATTTT. This codes for CAISARSSGNTIYF.

The table lists this clone with a few counts. The DNA of the CDR3 is TGCGCCAGCAGTGACCAGGGACTAGCGGGGATCAATGAGCAGTTCTTC. This translates into CASSDQGLAGINEQFF. The chain has TRBV10-1 and TRBJ2-1, with 13 bases lining up with TRBD2. V lost 3 bases, J lost 6 bases, and 5 bases stayed unmatched. Germline V gene lookup returns CDR1 WNHNN and CDR2 SYGVQD (reference sequence). CDR3 size: 16 residues.

The chain links TRBV6-5 to TRBJ1-6, with D tentatively TRBD1 (5 bases). CDR1 is MNHEY, CDR2 SVGAGI, per germline. Trimming left V 4 bases short and J 11 bases short, with 21 bases between. CDR3 length: 16 amino acids. This CDR3 reads CASSSTIPSGGAPLHF. CDR3 sequence (DNA): TGTGCCAGCAGTTCAACGATACCGTCTGGAGGGGCACCCCTCCACTTT.

The CDR3 bases are TGTGCCAGCAGTGAGGGGGGGCCTTGGTCACCCCTCCACTTT. This codes for CASSEGGPWSPLHF. V is TRBV6-1 and J is TRBJ1-6; the D gene is possibly TRBD1 (6 bases). The V end was cut by 3 bases, the J end by 10 bases, with 13 bases between. Germline lookup yields CDR1 MNHNS and CDR2 SASEGT. This CDR3 has 14 amino acids.

This rearrangement joins TRBV6-5 to TRBJ2-4; a possible D gene is TRBD1 (5 bases). The V end was cut by 2 bases, the J end by 5 bases, with 10 bases between. Germline-derived CDR1 and CDR2 are MNHEY and SVGAGI. The CDR3 spans 14 residues. The CDR3 DNA follows: TGTGCCAGCAGTTACGGCGTGACAGAAAACATTCAGTACTTC. Translating gives CASSYGVTENIQYF.

The V gene is TRBV5-4, the J gene TRBJ2-1, with 11 bases lining up with TRBD1. The V gene end was trimmed by 3 bases and the J gene end by 3 bases; junction bases not matched to a gene: 5. CDR1 and CDR2 from the germline V gene are SGHNT and YYREEE (reference sequence). The CDR3 length is 16 residues. The CDR3 sequence is CASSYLGTGGYNEQFF. Here the CDR3 DNA reads TGTGCCAGCAGCTATCTCGGGACAGGGGGCTACAATGAGCAGTTCTTC.

This rearrangement joins TRBV2 to TRBJ2-7, with a weak D call TRBD1 (6 bases). The V end was cut by 8 bases, the J end by 2 bases, with 16 bases between. Germline V gene data show CDR1 as SNHLY and CDR2 as FYNNEI. The CDR3 contains 14 residues. CDR3: CASLTGVFPYEQYF. Here the CDR3 DNA reads TGTGCCAGCTTGACAGGCGTATTCCCCTACGAGCAGTACTTC.

The chain recombines TRBV6-2 or TRBV6-3 with TRBJ1-3, with D tentatively TRBD1 (5 bases). The germline V and J ends were trimmed by 4 bases and 0 bases, with 10 bases remaining between them. The CDR3 spans 15 residues. Germline lookup yields CDR1 MNHEY and CDR2 SVGEGT. CDR3 nucleotide sequence: TGTGCCAGCAGTTTACAGGAACTCTCTGGAAACACCATATATTTT. Translated, it gives CASSLQELSGNTIYF.

This chain links TRBV11-3 with TRBJ2-2; TRBD1 matches 8 bases. The junction had 4 bases not matched to a gene; V was cut back by 4 bases and J by 3 bases. The CDR3 is 15 residues long. Germline V gene data show CDR1 as SGHNT and CDR2 as YENEEA. CDR3 in DNA: TGTGCCAGCAGCTCTGGACAGGGTGACACCGGGGAGCTGTTTTTT. Its translation is CASSSGQGDTGELFF.